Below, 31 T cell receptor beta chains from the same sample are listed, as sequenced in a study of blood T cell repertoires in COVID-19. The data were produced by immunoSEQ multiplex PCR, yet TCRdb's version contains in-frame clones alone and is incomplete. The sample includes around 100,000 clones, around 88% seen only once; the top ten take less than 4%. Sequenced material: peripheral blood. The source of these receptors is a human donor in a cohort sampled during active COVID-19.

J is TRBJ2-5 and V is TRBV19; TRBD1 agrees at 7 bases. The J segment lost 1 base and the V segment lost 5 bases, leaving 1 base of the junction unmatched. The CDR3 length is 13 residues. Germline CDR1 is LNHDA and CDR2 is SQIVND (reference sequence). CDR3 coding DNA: TGTGCCAGTAGTGGGACAGTCCAAGAGACCCAGTACTTC. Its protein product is CASSGTVQETQYF.

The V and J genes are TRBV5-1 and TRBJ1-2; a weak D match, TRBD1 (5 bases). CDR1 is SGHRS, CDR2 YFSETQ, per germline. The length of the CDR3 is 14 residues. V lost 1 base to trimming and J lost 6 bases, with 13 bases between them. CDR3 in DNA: TGCGCCAGCAGCTTGCTAGGAGGGGACGATGGCTACACCTTC. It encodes CASSLLGGDDGYTF. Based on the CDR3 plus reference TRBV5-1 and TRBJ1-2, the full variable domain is KAGVTQTPRYLIKTRGQQVTLSCSPISGHRSVSWYQQTPGQGLQFLFEYFSETQRNKGNFPGRFSGRQFSNSRSEMNVSTLELGDSALYLCASSLLGGDDGYTFGSGTRLTVV.

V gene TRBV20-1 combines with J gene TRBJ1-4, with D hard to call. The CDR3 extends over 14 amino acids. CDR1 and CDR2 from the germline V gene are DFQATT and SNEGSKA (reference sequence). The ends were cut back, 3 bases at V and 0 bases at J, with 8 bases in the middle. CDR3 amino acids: CSASRPATNEKLFF. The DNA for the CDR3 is TGCAGTGCTAGTCGCCCAGCAACTAATGAAAAACTGTTTTTT.

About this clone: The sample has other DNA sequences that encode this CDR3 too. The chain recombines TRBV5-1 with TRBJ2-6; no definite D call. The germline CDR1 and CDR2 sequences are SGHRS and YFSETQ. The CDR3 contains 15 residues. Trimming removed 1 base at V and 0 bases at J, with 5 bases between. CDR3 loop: CASSLPGSGANVLTF. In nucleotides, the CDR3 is TGCGCCAGCAGCTTGCCCGGCTCTGGGGCCAACGTCCTGACTTTC. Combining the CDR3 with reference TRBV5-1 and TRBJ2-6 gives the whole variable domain KAGVTQTPRYLIKTRGQQVTLSCSPISGHRSVSWYQQTPGQGLQFLFEYFSETQRNKGNFPGRFSGRQFSNSRSEMNVSTLELGDSALYLCASSLPGSGANVLTFGAGSRLTVL.

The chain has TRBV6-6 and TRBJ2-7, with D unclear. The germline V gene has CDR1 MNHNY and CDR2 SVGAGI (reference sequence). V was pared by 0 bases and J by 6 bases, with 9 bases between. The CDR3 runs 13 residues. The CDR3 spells CASSYSESTEQYF. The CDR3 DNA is TGTGCCAGCAGTTACTCGGAGAGCACCGAGCAGTACTTC.

The CDR3 sequence is CASSFVTGGGYTF. CDR3 nucleotide sequence: TGCGCCAGCAGCTTCGTGACAGGGGGAGGCTACACCTTC. The rearrangement links TRBV5-1 to TRBJ1-2; 9 nucleotides line up with TRBD1. Trimming took 2 bases from V and 8 from J; bases not matched to a gene: 4. The CDR3 has 13 residues. CDR1 is SGHRS and CDR2 is YFSETQ in the germline V gene.

The CDR3 DNA reads TGCGCCAGCAGTCGACTCCTGACAGACGACTATGGCTACACCTTC. Amino acids: CASSRLLTDDYGYTF. The chain couples TRBV23-1 to TRBJ1-2; TRBD1 might be the D (5 bases). TRBV23-1 is an open reading frame, and its role is uncertain. The CDR3 length is 15 residues. V lost 4 bases, J lost 3 bases, and 15 bases lay in between.

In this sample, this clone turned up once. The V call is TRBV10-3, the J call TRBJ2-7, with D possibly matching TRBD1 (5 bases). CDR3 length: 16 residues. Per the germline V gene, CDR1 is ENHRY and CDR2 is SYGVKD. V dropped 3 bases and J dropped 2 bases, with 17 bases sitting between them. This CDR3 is CAISDRGGTDPYEQYF. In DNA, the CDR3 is TGTGCCATCAGTGATAGGGGCGGCACGGACCCCTACGAGCAGTACTTC.

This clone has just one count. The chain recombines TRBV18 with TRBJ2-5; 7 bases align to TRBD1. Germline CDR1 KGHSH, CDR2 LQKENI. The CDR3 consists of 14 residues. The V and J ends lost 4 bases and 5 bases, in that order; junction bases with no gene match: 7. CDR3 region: CASSRQGRGETQYF. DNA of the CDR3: TGTGCCAGCTCACGACAGGGTCGTGGGGAGACCCAGTACTTC.

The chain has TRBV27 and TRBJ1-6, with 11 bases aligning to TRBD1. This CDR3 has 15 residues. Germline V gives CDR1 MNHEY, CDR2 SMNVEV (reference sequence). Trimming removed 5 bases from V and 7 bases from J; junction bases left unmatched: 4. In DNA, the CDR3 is TGTGCCAGCAGTCAGGGACAGGGGGGCAATTCACCCCTCCACTTT. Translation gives CASSQGQGGNSPLHF.

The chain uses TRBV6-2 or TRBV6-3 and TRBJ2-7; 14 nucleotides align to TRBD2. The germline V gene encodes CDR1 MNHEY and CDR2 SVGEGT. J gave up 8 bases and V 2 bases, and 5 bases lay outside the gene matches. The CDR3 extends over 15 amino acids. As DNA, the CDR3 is TGTGCCAGCAGTTACGGGACTAGCGGGAGTCCACAGCAGTACTTC. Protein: CASSYGTSGSPQQYF.

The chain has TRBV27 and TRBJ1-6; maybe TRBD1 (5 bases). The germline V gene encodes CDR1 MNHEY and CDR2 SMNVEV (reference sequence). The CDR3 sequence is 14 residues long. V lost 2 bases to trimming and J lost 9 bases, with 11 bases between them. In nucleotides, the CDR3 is TGTGCCAGCAGTTTAAACCCCACAGGTTCACCCCTCCACTTT. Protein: CASSLNPTGSPLHF.

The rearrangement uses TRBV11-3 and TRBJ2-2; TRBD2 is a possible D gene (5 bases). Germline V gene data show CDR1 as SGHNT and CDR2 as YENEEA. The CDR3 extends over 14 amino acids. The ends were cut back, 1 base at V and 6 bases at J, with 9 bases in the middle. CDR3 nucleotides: TGTGCCAGCAGCTTAGGAAGAGGGTCCGGGGAGCTGTTTTTT. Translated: CASSLGRGSGELFF.

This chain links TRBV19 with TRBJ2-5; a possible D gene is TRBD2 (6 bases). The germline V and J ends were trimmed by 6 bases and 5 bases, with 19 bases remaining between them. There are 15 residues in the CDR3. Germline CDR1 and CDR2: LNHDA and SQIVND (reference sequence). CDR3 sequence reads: CASSSLGTPRETQYF. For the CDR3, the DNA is TGTGCCAGTAGCAGCCTCGGGACTCCCCGGGAGACCCAGTACTTC.

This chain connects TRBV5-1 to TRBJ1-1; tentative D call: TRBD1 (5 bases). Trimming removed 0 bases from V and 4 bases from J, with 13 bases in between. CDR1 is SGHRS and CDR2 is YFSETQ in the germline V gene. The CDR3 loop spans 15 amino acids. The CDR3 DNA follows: TGCGCCAGCAGCTTGGTCAGGGAAGATACCACTGAAGCTTTCTTT. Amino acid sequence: CASSLVREDTTEAFF. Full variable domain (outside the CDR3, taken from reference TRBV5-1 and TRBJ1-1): KAGVTQTPRYLIKTRGQQVTLSCSPISGHRSVSWYQQTPGQGLQFLFEYFSETQRNKGNFPGRFSGRQFSNSRSEMNVSTLELGDSALYLCASSLVREDTTEAFFGQGTRLTVV.

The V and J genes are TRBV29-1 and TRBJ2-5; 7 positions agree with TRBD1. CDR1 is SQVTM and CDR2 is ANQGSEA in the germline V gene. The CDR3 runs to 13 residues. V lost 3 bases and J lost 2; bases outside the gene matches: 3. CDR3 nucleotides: TGCAGCGTTGAGAGGGGGCCTCAAGAGACCCAGTACTTC. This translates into CSVERGPQETQYF.

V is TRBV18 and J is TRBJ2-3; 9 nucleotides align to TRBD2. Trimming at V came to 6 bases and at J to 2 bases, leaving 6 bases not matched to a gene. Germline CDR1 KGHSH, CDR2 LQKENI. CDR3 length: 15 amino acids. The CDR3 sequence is CASSPSGTSTDTQYF. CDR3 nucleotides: TGTGCCAGCTCTCCTAGCGGGACCTCCACAGATACGCAGTATTTT.

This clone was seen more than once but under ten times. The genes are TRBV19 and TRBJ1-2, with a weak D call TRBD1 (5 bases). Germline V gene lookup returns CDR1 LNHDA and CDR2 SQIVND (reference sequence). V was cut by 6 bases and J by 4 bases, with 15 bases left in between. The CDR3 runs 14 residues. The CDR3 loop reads CASSPRGKVYGYTF. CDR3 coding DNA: TGTGCCAGTAGCCCACGGGGGAAAGTCTATGGCTACACCTTC. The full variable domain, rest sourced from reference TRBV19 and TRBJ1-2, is DGGITQSPKYLFRKEGQNVTLSCEQNLNHDAMYWYRQDPGQGLRLIYYSQIVNDFQKGDIAEGYSVSREKKESFPLTVTSAQKNPTAFYLCASSPRGKVYGYTFGSGTRLTVV.

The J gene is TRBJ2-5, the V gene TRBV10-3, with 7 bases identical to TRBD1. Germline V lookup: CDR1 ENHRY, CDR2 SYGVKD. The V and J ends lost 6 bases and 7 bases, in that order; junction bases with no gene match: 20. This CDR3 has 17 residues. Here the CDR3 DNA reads TGTGCCATCAGCCAACTAGACAGGGTACAGGGCTTGGGGACCCAGTACTTC. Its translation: CAISQLDRVQGLGTQYF.

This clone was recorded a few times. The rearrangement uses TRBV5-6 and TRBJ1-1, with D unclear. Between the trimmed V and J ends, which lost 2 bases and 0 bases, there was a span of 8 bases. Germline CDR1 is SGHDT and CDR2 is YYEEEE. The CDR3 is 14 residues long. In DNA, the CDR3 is TGTGCCAGCAGCTTTTTCACTCTGAACACTGAAGCTTTCTTT. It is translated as CASSFFTLNTEAFF.

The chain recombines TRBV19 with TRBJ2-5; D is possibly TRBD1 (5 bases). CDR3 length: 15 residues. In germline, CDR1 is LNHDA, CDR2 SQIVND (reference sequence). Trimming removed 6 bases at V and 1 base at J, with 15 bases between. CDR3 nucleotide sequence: TGTGCCAGTAGCTCGCCGCGGCAGGGCCAAGAGACCCAGTACTTC. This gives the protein CASSSPRQGQETQYF.

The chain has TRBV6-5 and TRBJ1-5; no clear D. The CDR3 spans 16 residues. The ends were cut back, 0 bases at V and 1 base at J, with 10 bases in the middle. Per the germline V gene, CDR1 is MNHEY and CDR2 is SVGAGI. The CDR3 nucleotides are TGTGCCAGCAGTTACTCGTACTGGAGGAGCAATCAGCCCCAGCATTTT. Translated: CASSYSYWRSNQPQHF.

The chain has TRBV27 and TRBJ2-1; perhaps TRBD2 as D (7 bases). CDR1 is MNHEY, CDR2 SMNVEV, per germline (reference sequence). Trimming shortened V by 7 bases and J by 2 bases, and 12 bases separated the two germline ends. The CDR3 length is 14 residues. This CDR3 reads CASKGGMTYNEQFF. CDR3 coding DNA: TGTGCCAGCAAGGGGGGGATGACCTACAATGAGCAGTTCTTC.

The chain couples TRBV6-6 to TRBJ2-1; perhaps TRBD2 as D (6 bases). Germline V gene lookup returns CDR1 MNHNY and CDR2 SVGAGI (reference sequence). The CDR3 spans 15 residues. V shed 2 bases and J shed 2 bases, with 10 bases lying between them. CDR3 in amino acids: CASSYGGSTYNEQFF. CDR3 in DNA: TGTGCCAGCAGTTACGGAGGGAGTACCTACAATGAGCAGTTCTTC.

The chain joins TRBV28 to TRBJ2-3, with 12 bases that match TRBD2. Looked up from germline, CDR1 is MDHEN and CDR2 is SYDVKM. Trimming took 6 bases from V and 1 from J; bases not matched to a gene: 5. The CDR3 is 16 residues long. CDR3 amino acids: CASRLWTSGGTDTQYF. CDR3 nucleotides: TGTGCCAGCAGACTATGGACTAGCGGGGGCACAGATACGCAGTATTTT.

Here the CDR3 reads CASSLDSWGDYGYTF. In DNA, the CDR3 is TGTGCCAGCAGCCTGGATTCGTGGGGGGACTATGGCTACACCTTC. The chain recombines TRBV5-4 with TRBJ1-2; the D gene is possibly TRBD1 (5 bases). Trimming shortened V by 4 bases and J by 3 bases, and 16 bases separated the two germline ends. The CDR3 consists of 15 residues. Per the germline V gene, CDR1 is SGHNT and CDR2 is YYREEE (reference sequence).

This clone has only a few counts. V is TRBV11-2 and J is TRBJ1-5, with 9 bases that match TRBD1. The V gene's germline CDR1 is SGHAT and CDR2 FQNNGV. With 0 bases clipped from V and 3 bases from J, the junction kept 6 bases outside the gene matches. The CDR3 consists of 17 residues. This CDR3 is CASSLDRRTGANQPQHF. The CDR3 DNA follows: TGTGCCAGCAGCTTAGACCGACGGACAGGGGCCAATCAGCCCCAGCATTTT.

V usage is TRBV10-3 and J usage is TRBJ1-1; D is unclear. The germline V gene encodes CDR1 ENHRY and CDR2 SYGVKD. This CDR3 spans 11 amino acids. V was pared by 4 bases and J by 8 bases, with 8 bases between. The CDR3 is CAISGHQEAFF. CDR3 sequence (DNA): TGTGCCATCAGTGGACACCAAGAAGCTTTCTTT.

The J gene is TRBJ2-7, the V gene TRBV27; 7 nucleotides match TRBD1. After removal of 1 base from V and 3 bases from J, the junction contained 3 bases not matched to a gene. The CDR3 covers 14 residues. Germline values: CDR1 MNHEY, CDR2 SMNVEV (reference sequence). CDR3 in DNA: TGTGCCAGCAGTTTATTGGGACAGAACTACGAGCAGTACTTC. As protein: CASSLLGQNYEQYF.

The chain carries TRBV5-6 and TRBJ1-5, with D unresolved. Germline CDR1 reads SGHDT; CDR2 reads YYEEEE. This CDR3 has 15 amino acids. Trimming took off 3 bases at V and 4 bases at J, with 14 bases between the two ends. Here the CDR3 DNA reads TGTGCCAGCAGCTCGCGGGCCGAGGGAAATCAGCCCCAGCATTTT. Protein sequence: CASSSRAEGNQPQHF.

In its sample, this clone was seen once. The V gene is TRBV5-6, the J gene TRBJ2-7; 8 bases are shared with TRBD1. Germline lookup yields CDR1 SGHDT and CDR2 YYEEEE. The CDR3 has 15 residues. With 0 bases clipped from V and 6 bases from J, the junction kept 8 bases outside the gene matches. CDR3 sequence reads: CASSLAGQGFREQYF. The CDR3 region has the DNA TGTGCCAGCAGCTTGGCAGGACAGGGCTTTCGCGAGCAGTACTTC.